The following is a T cell receptor (beta chain) sequence with its context. What it binds is unknown. A universal primer binding site was introduced by template switching. The final cDNA contained unique molecular identifiers. TCRdb redid the calling of the 5' RACE reads with MiXCR, one entry per CDR3 protein. Among 430,000 or so distinct CDR3 sequences listed, approximately 24% were seen once. The data stem from a study of identical twins. Study-level points and caveats: Donors were not followed over many years; analysis was cross-sectional.

Germline lookup yields CDR1 SGHDT and CDR2 YYEEEE. V lost 4 bases, J lost 3 bases, and 7 bases stayed unmatched. CDR3 length equals 15 residues. The same specimen was also included in a second study, on T cells expressing NK-cell markers.

This clonotype was obtained from a woman between 18 and 30 years old in good health. Input material: CD4+ T cells sorted from blood. The chain uses TRBV5-6 and TRBJ2-5, with TRBD1 matching 9 bases. CDR3 region: CASSTPGTGKETQYF. In nucleotides, the CDR3 is TGTGCCAGCAGCACGCCCGGGACAGGGAAAGAGACCCAGTACTTC.